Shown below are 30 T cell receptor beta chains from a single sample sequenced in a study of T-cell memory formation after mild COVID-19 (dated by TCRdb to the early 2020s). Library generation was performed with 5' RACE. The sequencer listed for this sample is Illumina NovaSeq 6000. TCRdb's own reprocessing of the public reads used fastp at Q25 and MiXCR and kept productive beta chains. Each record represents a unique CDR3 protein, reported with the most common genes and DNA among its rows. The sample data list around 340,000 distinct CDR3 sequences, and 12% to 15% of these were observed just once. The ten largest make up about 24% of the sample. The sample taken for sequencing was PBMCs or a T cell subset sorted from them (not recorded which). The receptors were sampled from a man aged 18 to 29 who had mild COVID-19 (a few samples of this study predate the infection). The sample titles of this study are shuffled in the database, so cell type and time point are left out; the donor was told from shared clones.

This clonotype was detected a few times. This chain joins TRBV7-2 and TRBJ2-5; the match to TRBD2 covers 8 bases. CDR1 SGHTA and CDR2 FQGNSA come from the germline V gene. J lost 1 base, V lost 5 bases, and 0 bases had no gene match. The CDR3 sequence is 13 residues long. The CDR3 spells CASSGLAQETQYF. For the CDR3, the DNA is TGTGCCAGCAGCGGACTAGCCCAAGAGACCCAGTACTTC. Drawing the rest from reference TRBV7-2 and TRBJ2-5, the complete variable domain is GAGVSQSPSNKVTEKGKDVELRCDPISGHTALYWYRQSLGQGLEFLIYFQGNSAPDKSGLPSDRFSAERTGGSVSTLTIQRTQQEDSAVYLCASSGLAQETQYFGPGTRLLVL.

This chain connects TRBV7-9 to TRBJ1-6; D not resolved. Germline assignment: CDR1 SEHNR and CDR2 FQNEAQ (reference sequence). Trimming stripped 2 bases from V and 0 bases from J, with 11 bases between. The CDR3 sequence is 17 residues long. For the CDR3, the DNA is TGTGCCAGCAGCTTACGAGTCGAAAGCTCCTATAATTCACCCCTCCACTTT. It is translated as CASSLRVESSYNSPLHF.

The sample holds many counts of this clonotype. CDR3 nucleotide sequence: TGTGCCAGCAGCCTCCGACAGGGCGATCAGCCCCAGCATTTT. Translating gives CASSLRQGDQPQHF. The V and J genes are TRBV7-2 and TRBJ1-5, with 7 bases fitting TRBD1. This CDR3 comprises 14 residues. J gave up 5 bases and V 5 bases, and 6 bases lay outside the gene matches. CDR1 is SGHTA, CDR2 FQGNSA, per germline. Based on the CDR3 plus reference TRBV7-2 and TRBJ1-5, the full variable domain is GAGVSQSPSNKVTEKGKDVELRCDPISGHTALYWYRQSLGQGLEFLIYFQGNSAPDKSGLPSDRFSAERTGGSVSTLTIQRTQQEDSAVYLCASSLRQGDQPQHFGDGTRLSIL.

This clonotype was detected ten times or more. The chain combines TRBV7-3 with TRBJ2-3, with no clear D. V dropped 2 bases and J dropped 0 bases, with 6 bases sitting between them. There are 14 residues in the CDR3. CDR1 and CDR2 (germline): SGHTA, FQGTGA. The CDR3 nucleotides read TGTGCCAGCAGCTTAGACGGCAGCACAGATACGCAGTATTTT. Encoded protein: CASSLDGSTDTQYF.

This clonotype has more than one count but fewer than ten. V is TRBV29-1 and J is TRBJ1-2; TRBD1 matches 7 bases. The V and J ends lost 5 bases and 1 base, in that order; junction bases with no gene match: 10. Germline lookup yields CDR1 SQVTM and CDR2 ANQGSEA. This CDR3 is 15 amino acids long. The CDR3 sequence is CSVPIQGYINYGYTF. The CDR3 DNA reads TGCAGCGTTCCGATACAGGGGTACATTAACTATGGCTACACCTTC.

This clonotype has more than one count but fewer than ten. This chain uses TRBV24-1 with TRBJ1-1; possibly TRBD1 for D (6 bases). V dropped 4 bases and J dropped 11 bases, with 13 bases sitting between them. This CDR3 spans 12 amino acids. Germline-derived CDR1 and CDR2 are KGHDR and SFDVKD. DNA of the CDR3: TGTGCCACCAGTGACTCCAGGGGTAATGCTTTCTTT. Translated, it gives CATSDSRGNAFF.

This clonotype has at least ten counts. DNA for the CDR3: TGTGCCAGCAACTCGGGTTGGTCTGGGGCCAACGTCCTGACTTTC. Encoded protein: CASNSGWSGANVLTF. V gene TRBV2 combines with J gene TRBJ2-6; D is ambiguous. Trimming cost V 7 bases and J 1 base, with 11 bases left between them. Germline CDR1 SNHLY, CDR2 FYNNEI. The CDR3 spans 15 residues.

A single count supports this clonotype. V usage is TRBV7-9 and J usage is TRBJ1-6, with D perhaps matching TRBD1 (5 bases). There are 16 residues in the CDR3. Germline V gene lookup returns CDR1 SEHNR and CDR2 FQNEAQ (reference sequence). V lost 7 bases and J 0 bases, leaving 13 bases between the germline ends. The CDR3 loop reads CASTRDSSSYNSPLHF. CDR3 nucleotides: TGTGCCAGCACCCGGGACTCCAGCTCCTATAATTCACCCCTCCACTTT.

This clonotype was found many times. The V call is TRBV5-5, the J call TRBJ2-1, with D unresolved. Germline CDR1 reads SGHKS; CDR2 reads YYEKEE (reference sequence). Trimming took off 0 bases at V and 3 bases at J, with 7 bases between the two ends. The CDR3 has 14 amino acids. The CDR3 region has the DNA TGTGCCAGCAGCTTGGGGGCAGTCTACAATGAGCAGTTCTTC. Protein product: CASSLGAVYNEQFF.

The CDR3 sequence: CASSLTESNYGYTF. The CDR3 nucleotides are TGTGCCAGCAGCTTGACAGAAAGTAACTATGGCTACACCTTC. V usage is TRBV7-9 and J usage is TRBJ1-2, with a possible D match to TRBD1 (5 bases). The length of the CDR3 is 14 residues. Trimming took 3 bases from V and 1 from J, leaving 9 bases between them. Germline assignment: CDR1 SEHNR and CDR2 FQNEAQ (reference sequence).

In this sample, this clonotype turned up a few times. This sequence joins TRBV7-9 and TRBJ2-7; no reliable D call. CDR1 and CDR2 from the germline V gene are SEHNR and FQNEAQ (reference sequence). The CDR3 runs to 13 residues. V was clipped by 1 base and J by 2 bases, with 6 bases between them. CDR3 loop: CASSLGTPYEQYV. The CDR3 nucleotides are TGTGCCAGCAGCTTAGGGACCCCCTACGAGCAGTACGTC.

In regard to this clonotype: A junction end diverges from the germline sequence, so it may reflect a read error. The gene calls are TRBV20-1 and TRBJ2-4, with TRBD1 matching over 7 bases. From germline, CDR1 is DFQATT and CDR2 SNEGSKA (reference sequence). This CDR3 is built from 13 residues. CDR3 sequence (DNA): TGCAGTGCCAGAGAGGGGGCCGAAAACATTCAGTACTTC. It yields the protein CSAREGAENIQYF.

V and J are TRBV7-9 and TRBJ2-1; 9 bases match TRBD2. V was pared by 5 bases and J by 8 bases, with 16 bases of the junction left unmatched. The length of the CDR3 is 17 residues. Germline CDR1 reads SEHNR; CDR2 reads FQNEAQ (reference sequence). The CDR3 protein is CASSRVGLAGTRDEQFF. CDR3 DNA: TGTGCCAGCAGCCGGGTCGGGCTAGCGGGGACCAGGGATGAGCAGTTCTTC.

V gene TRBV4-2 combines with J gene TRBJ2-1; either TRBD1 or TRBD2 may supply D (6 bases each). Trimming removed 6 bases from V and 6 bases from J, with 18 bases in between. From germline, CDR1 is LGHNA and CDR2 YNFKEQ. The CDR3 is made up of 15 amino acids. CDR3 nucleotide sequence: TGTGCCAGCAGGGCAAGGATAGGGGGGATCAATGAGCAGTTCTTC. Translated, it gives CASRARIGGINEQFF.

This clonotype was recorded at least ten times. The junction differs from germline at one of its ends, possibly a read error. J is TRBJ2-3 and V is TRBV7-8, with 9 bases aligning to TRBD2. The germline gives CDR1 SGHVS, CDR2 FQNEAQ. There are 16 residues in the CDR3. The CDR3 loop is CASNLLAGLSTDTQYF. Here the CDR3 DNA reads TGTGCCAGCAACTTACTAGCGGGCCTTAGCACAGATACGCAGTATTTT.

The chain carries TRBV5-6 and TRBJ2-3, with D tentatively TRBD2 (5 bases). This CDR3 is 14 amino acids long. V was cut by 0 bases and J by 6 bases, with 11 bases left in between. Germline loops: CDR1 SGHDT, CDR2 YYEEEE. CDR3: CASSLGAAPDTQYF. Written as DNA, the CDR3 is TGTGCCAGCAGCTTGGGAGCGGCCCCTGATACGCAGTATTTT.

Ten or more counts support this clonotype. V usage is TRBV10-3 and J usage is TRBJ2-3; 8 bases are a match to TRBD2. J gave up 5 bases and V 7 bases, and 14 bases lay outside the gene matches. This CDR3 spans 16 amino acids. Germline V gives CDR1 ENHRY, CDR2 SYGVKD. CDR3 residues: CAINRGLADGGDTQYF. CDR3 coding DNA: TGTGCCATCAATCGAGGACTAGCCGATGGGGGAGATACGCAGTATTTT.

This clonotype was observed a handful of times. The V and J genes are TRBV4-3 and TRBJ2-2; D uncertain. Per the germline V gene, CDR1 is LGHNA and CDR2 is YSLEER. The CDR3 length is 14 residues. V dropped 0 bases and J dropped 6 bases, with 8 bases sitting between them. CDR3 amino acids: CASSQDWSSGELFF. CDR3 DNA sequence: TGCGCCAGCAGCCAAGACTGGTCTTCCGGGGAGCTGTTTTTT.

CDR3 bases: TGTGCCAGCAGCTCGTCCACAGCTAACTATGGCTACACCTTC. This codes for CASSSSTANYGYTF. The gene calls are TRBV7-2 and TRBJ1-2; D call uncertain. V dropped 4 bases and J dropped 0 bases, with 9 bases sitting between them. This CDR3 region has 14 residues. Germline V lookup: CDR1 SGHTA, CDR2 FQGNSA.

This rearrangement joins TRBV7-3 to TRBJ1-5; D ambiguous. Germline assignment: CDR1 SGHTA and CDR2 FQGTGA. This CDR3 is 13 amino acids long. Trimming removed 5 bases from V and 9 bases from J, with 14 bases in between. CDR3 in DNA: TGTGCCAGCAGCCCGGACCTACTGGGGCCCCAGCATTTT. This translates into CASSPDLLGPQHF.

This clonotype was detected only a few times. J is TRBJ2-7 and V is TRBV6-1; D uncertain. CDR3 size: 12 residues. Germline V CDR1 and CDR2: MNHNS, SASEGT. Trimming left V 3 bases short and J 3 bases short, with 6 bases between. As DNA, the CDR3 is TGTGCCAGCAGTGAGGAAGTCTACGAGCAGTACGTC. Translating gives CASSEEVYEQYV.

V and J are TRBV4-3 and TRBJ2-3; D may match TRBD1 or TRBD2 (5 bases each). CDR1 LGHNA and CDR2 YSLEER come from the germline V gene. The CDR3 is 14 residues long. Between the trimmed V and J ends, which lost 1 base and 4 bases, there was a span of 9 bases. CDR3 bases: TGCGCCAGCAGCCAAGGTGGGGGTCCAGATACGCAGTATTTT. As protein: CASSQGGGPDTQYF.

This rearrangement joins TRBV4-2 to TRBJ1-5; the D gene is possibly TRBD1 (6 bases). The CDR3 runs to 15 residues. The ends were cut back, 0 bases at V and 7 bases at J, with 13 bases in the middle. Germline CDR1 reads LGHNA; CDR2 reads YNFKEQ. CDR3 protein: CASSQDYGGGQPQHF. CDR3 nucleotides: TGTGCCAGCAGCCAAGATTACGGGGGCGGCCAGCCCCAGCATTTT.

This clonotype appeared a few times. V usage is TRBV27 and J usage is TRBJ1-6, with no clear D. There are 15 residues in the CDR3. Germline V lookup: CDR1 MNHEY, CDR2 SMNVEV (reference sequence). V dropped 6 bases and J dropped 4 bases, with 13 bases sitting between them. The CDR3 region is CASRSDGLYNSPLHF. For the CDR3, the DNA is TGTGCCAGCAGATCGGACGGATTATATAATTCACCCCTCCACTTT.

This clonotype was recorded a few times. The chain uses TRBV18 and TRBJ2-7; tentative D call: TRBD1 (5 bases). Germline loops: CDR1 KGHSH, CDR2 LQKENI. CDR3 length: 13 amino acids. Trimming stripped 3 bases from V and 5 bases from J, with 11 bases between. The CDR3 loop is CASSPQDKDEQYV. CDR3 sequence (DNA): TGTGCCAGCTCACCCCAGGACAAGGACGAGCAGTACGTC.

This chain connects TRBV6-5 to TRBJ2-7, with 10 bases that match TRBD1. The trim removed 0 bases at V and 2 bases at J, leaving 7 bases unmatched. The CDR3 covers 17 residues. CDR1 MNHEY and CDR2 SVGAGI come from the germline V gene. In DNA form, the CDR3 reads TGTGCCAGCAGTTACTCGGGACAGGGGATGAAGACCTACGAGCAGTACGTC. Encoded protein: CASSYSGQGMKTYEQYV.

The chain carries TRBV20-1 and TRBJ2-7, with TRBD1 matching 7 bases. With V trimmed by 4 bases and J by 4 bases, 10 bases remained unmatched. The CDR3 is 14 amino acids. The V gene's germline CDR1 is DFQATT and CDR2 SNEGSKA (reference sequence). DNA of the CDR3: TGCAGTGCTACCCGGGACAGAAAGGAGTACGAGCAGTACGTC. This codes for CSATRDRKEYEQYV.

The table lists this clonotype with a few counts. The chain's CDR3 is CASRLAGVYEQYV. CDR3 bases: TGTGCCAGCCGACTAGCGGGGGTCTACGAGCAGTACGTC. The chain joins TRBV6-2 or TRBV6-3 to TRBJ2-7; 12 nucleotides agree with TRBD2. The CDR3 loop spans 13 amino acids. V dropped 8 bases and J dropped 3; count of bases not matched to a gene: 2. The V gene's germline CDR1 is MNHEY and CDR2 SVGEGT.

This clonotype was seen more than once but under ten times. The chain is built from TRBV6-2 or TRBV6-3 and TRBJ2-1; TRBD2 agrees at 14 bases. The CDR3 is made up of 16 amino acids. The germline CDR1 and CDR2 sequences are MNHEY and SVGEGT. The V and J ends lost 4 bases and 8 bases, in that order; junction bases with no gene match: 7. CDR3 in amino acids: CASSSGLAGDWDEQFF. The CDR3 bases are TGTGCCAGCAGTTCGGGACTAGCGGGGGACTGGGATGAGCAGTTCTTC.

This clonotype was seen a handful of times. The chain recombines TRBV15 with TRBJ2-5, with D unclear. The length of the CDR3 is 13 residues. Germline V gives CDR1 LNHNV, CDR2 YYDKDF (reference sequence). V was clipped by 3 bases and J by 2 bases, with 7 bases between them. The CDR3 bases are TGTGCCACCAGCAGCACAAGACAAGAGACCCAGTACTTC. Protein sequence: CATSSTRQETQYF.